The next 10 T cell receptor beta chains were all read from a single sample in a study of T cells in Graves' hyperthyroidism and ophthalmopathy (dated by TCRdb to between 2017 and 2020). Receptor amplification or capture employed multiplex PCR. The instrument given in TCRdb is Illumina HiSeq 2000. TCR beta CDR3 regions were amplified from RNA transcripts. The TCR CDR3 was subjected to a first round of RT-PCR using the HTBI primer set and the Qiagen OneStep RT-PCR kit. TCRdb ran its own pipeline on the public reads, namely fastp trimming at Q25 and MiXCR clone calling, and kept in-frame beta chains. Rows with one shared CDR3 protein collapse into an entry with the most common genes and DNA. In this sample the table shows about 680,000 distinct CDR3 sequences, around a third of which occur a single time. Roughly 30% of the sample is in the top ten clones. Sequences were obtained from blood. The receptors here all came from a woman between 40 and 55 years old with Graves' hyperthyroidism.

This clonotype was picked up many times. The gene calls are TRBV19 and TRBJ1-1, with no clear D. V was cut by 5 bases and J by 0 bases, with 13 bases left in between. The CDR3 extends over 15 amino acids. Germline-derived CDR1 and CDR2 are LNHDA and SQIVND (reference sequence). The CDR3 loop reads CASSPRRSMNTEAFF. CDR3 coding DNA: TGTGCCAGTAGTCCAAGACGGTCGATGAACACTGAAGCTTTCTTT.

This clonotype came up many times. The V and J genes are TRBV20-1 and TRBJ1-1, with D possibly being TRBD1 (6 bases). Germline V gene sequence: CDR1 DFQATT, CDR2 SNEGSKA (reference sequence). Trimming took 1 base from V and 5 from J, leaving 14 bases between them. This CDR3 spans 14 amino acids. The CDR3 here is CSARADSRATEAFF. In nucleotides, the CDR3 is TGCAGTGCTAGAGCGGACAGTAGGGCGACTGAAGCTTTCTTT.

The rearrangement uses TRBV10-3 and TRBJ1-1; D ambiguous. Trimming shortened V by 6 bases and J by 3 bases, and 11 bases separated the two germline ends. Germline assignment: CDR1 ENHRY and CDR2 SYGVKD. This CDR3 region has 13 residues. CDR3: CAIRTTAHTEAFF. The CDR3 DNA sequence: TGTGCCATCAGAACTACAGCACACACTGAAGCTTTCTTT.

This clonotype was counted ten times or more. The CDR3 sequence: CASSNRGSNQPQHF. The CDR3 bases are TGTGCCAGCAGCAACAGGGGGTCCAATCAGCCCCAGCATTTT. The V and J genes are TRBV6-5 and TRBJ1-5, with 8 nucleotides matching TRBD1. Germline lookup yields CDR1 MNHEY and CDR2 SVGAGI. This CDR3 is built from 14 residues. The V segment lost 6 bases and the J segment 3 bases; nucleotides outside the gene matches: 4.

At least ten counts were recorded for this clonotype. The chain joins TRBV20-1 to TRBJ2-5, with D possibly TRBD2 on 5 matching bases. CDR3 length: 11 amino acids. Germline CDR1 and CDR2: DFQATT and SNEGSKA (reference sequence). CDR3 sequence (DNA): TGCAGCTTTCGGGGAGCTGAGACCCAGTACTTC. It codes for CSFRGAETQYF.

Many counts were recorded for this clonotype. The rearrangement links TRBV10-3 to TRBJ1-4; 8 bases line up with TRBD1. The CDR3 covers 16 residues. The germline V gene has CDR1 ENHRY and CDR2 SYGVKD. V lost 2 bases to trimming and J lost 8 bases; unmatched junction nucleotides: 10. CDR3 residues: CAISEKVDRDGEKLFF. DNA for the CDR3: TGTGCCATCAGTGAGAAAGTGGACAGGGACGGGGAAAAACTGTTTTTT.

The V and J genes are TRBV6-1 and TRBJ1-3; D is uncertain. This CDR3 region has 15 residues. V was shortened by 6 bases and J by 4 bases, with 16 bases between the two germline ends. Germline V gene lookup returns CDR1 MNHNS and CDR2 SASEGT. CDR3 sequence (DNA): TGTGCCAGCAGCCAGCTGGAAGAGGTCGGAAACACCATATATTTT. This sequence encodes CASSQLEEVGNTIYF.

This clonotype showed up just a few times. CDR3 DNA sequence: TGTGCCAGCAGCGCGCGGACTAGCGGGAGGGCCGCGAGAGAGACCCAGTACTTC. Amino acids: CASSARTSGRAARETQYF. The chain links TRBV5-4 to TRBJ2-5; 15 positions match TRBD2. Germline V gene data show CDR1 as SGHNT and CDR2 as YYREEE (reference sequence). The junction had 11 bases not matched to a gene; V was cut back by 4 bases and J by 4 bases. The CDR3 is 18 amino acids. Supplemented by reference TRBV5-4 and TRBJ2-5, the full variable domain reads ETGVTQSPTHLIKTRGQQVTLRCSSQSGHNTVSWYQQALGQGPQFIFQYYREEENGRGNFPPRFSGLQFPNYSSELNVNALELDDSALYLCASSARTSGRAARETQYFGPGTRLLVL.

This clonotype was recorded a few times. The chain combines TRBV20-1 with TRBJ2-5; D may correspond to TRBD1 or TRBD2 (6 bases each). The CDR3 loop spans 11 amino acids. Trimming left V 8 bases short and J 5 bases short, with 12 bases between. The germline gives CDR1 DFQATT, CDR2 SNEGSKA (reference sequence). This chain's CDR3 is CSPGAAETQYF. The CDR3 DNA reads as TGCAGTCCGGGGGCCGCGGAGACCCAGTACTTC.

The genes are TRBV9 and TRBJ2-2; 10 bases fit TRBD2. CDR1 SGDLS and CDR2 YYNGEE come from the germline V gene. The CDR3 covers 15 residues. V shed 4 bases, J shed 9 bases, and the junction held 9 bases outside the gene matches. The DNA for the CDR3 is TGTGCCAGCAGCTCTAGCGGGAGTTTGATCAGGGAGCTGTTTTTT. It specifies CASSSSGSLIRELFF.